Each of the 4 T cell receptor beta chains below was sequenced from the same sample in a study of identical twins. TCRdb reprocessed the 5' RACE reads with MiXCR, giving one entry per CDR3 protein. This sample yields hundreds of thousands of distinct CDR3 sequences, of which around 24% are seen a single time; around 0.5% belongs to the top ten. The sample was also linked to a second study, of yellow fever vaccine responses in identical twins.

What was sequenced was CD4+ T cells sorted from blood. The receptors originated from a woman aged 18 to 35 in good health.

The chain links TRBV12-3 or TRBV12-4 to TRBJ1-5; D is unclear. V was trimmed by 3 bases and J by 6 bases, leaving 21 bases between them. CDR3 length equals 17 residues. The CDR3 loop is CASSFDPYGPRTQPQHF. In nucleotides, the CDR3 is TGTGCCAGCAGTTTCGACCCCTATGGCCCTAGGACTCAGCCCCAGCATTTT.

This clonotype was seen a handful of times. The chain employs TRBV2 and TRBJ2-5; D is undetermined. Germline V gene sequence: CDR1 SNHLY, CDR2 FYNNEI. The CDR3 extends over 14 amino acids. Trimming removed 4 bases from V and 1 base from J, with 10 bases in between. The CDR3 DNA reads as TGTGCCAGCAGTGGGCGAGGCCGCCAAGAGACCCAGTACTTC. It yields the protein CASSGRGRQETQYF.

In DNA form, the CDR3 reads TGCAGCGTTGAATCTATGGAAAATAGGTACTTC. Protein product: CSVESMENRYF. The rearrangement joins TRBV29-1 to TRBJ2-4, with D hard to call. V was pared by 2 bases and J by 15 bases, with 14 bases between. The CDR3 has 11 amino acids. CDR1 is SQVTM, CDR2 ANQGSEA, per germline.

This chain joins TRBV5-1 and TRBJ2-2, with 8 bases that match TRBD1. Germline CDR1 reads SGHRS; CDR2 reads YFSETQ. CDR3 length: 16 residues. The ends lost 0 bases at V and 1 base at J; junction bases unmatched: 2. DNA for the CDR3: TGCGCCAGCAGCTTGGGGACAGGGAGGAACACCGGGGAGCTGTTTTTT. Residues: CASSLGTGRNTGELFF.